This passage covers 10 T cell receptor beta chains from one sample sequenced in a study of blood T cell repertoires in COVID-19. This table comes from immunoSEQ multiplex PCR, and its TCRdb copy is limited to in-frame clones, with some not included. The sample holds 150,000 or so clones, roughly nine tenths seen once. The sequenced sample consisted of peripheral blood. These receptors originate from a man aged 45 to 65 with acute or convalescent COVID-19.

A few counts support this clone. J is TRBJ1-1 and V is TRBV6-1; D possibly corresponds to TRBD1 (5 bases). In germline, CDR1 is MNHNS, CDR2 SASEGT. The CDR3 runs to 14 residues. Trimming removed 2 bases from V and 3 bases from J, with 10 bases in between. The chain's CDR3 is CASSEFRADTEAFF. CDR3 in DNA: TGTGCCAGCAGTGAATTCAGGGCGGACACTGAAGCTTTCTTT.

The V gene is TRBV11-2, the J gene TRBJ2-1, with no clear D. Trimming removed 4 bases at V and 6 bases at J, with 22 bases between. This CDR3 region has 17 residues. Germline V gene lookup returns CDR1 SGHAT and CDR2 FQNNGV. CDR3 sequence reads: CASSSPPPPMLSNEQFF. The CDR3 DNA reads TGTGCCAGCAGCTCACCACCCCCCCCGATGTTGAGCAATGAGCAGTTCTTC. The full variable domain, in which reference TRBV11-2 and TRBJ2-1 provide the parts outside the CDR3, is EAGVAQSPRYKIIEKRQSVAFWCNPISGHATLYWYQQILGQGPKLLIQFQNNGVVDDSQLPKDRFSAERLKGVDSTLKIQPAKLEDSAVYLCASSSPPPPMLSNEQFFGPGTRLTVL.

V gene TRBV28 combines with J gene TRBJ1-2; 11 bases are shared with TRBD1. V gave up 5 bases and J gave up 3 bases; unmatched junction bases: 5. Germline CDR1 reads MDHEN; CDR2 reads SYDVKM. This CDR3 is built from 15 residues. The CDR3 coding sequence is TGTGCCAGCAGTAAATGGACAGGGGGCGACTATGGCTACACCTTC. Protein sequence: CASSKWTGGDYGYTF.

The genes are TRBV18 and TRBJ2-7; TRBD2 matches 13 bases. Germline V gives CDR1 KGHSH, CDR2 LQKENI. Trimming at V came to 2 bases and at J to 7 bases, leaving 5 bases not matched to a gene. This CDR3 region has 15 residues. CDR3 protein: CASSPGLAGAGEQYF. The CDR3 DNA follows: TGTGCCAGCTCACCAGGACTAGCGGGAGCAGGTGAGCAGTACTTC.

The chain uses TRBV6-6 and TRBJ1-2; TRBD1 agrees at 9 bases. The ends lost 5 bases at V and 8 bases at J; junction bases unmatched: 18. The CDR3 has 17 residues. CDR1 and CDR2 (germline): MNHNY, SVGAGI (reference sequence). The CDR3 loop reads CASSQPSGTGPYDGYTF. CDR3 nucleotides: TGTGCCAGCAGTCAGCCCTCTGGGACAGGGCCCTATGACGGCTACACCTTC.

This clone came up a few times. The V gene is TRBV29-1, the J gene TRBJ2-1; D not certain. Germline lookup yields CDR1 SQVTM and CDR2 ANQGSEA. The CDR3 is 11 residues long. The V end lost 6 bases, the J end lost 5 bases, and 8 bases lay between the germline ends. Written as DNA, the CDR3 is TGCAGCGTCTCTAGGAACAATGAGCAGTTCTTC. It codes for CSVSRNNEQFF.

The chain has TRBV3-1 (or the pseudogene TRBV3-2) and TRBJ2-7; 10 bases are shared with TRBD2. The length of the CDR3 is 15 residues. CDR1 is LGHDT and CDR2 is YNNKEL in the germline V gene (reference sequence). V shed 4 bases and J 1 base; nucleotides not matched to a gene: 4. The CDR3 nucleotides read TGTGCCAGCAGCCGAGGACTAGCGGCTTCCTACGAGCAGTACTTC. Residues: CASSRGLAASYEQYF.

The chain recombines TRBV5-1 with TRBJ1-2; 9 positions match TRBD1. Germline assignment: CDR1 SGHRS and CDR2 YFSETQ. Trimming took 3 bases from V and 6 from J; bases not matched to a gene: 6. The CDR3 is made up of 14 amino acids. The CDR3 spells CASSSNRGQDGYTF. The CDR3 nucleotides are TGCGCCAGCAGCTCCAACAGGGGGCAGGATGGCTACACCTTC.

J is TRBJ2-5 and V is TRBV6-5; TRBD2 is a possible D gene (6 bases). Germline CDR1 is MNHEY and CDR2 is SVGAGI. CDR3 size: 15 residues. V dropped 2 bases and J dropped 2 bases, with 12 bases sitting between them. The CDR3 bases are TGTGCCAGCAGTTACAGGCGGGGAGCGCAAGAGACCCAGTACTTC. It translates to CASSYRRGAQETQYF.

The J gene is TRBJ2-5, the V gene TRBV7-3; a weak D match, TRBD2 (6 bases). CDR1 is SGHTA, CDR2 FQGTGA, per germline. The CDR3 totals 13 residues. Trimming took 6 bases from V and 4 from J, leaving 12 bases between them. CDR3 nucleotides: TGTGCCAGCAGTTTTAGCGGTAGAGAGACCCAGTACTTC. Translated: CASSFSGRETQYF.